Detailed here is one TCR beta chain. Its target is unknown. The junction had 10 bases not matched to a gene; V was cut back by 2 bases and J by 2 bases. The CDR3 is 19 residues long. In germline, CDR1 is SNHLY, CDR2 FYNNEI. This entry belongs to a study of graft-versus-host responses after intestinal transplantation. Study summary: Every transplant recipient was induced with anti-thymocyte globulin, then maintained on tacrolimus and steroids for roughly 3 years. Broader study findings: Early post-transplant HvG declines showed an association with peak circulating GvH clone levels. Those patients showing graft-donor T cell macrochimerism displayed high graft-versus-host to host-versus-graft clonal ratios in allografts. GvH clones surfaced in recipient marrow, some emerging earlier in ileum or blood.

Libraries were prepared by immunoSEQ multiplex PCR; TCRdb keeps only in-frame clonotypes and omits some of them. The sample records under 85,000 clones, about 94% being singletons. The receptor comes from a human donor who received an intestinal transplant. Sequencing used unstimulated CD8+ T cells sorted from spleen or lymph node cells, obtained before intestinal transplant. This chain joins TRBV2 and TRBJ2-7, with 15 bases fitting TRBD2. The CDR3, as DNA: TGTGCCAGCAGTGAAAAAAAAAGGACTAGCGGGAGGGATCCCTACGAGCAGTACTTC. Its translation: CASSEKKRTSGRDPYEQYF.